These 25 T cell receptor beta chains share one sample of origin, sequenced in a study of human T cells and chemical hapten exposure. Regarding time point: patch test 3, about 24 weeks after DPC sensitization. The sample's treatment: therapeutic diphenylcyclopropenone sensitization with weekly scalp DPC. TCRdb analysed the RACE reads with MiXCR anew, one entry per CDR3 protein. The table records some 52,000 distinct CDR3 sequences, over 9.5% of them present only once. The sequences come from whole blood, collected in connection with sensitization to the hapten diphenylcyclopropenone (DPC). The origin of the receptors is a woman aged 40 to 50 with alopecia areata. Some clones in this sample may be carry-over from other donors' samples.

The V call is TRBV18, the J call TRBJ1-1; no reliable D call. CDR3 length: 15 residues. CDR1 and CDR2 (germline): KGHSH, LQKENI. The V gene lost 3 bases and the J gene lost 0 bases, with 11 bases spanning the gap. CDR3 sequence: CASSPRGNMNTEAFF. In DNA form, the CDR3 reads TGTGCCAGCTCACCGAGAGGGAATATGAACACTGAAGCTTTCTTT.

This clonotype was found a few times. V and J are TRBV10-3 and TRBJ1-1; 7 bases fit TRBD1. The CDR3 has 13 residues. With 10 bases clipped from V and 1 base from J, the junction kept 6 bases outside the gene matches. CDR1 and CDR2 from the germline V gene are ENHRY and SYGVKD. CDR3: CATETGTNTEAFF. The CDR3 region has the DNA TGTGCCACCGAGACAGGGACGAACACTGAAGCTTTCTTT.

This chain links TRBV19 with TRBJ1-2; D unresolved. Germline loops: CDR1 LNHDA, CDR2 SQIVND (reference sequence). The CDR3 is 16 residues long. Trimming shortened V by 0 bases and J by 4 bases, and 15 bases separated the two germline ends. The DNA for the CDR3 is TGTGCCAGTAGTATAGATCCTGAAGGGATTGGCTATGGCTACACCTTC. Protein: CASSIDPEGIGYGYTF.

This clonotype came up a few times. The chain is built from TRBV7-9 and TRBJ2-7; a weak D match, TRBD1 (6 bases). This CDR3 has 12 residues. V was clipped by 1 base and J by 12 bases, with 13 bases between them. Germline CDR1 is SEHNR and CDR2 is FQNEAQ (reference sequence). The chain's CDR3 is CASSLGDTAGYF. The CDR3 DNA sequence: TGTGCCAGCAGCTTAGGGGACACCGCCGGGTACTTC.

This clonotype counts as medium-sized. The CDR3 reads CASTTLGASGGARQYF. The CDR3, as DNA: TGTGCCAGCACCACCCTCGGGGCTAGCGGGGGGGCCCGTCAGTACTTC. The chain links TRBV28 to TRBJ2-5, with 12 bases aligning to TRBD2. The CDR3 totals 16 residues. The V segment lost 7 bases and the J segment 11 bases; nucleotides outside the gene matches: 17. Germline V CDR1 and CDR2: MDHEN, SYDVKM.

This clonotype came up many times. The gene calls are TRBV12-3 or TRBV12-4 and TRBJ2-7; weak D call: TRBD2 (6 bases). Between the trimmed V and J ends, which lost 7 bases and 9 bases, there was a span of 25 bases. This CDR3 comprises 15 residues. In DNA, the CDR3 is TGTGCCAGCACCCGGAGGGCAGGGCCACATTCGTCGCAGTACTTC. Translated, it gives CASTRRAGPHSSQYF.

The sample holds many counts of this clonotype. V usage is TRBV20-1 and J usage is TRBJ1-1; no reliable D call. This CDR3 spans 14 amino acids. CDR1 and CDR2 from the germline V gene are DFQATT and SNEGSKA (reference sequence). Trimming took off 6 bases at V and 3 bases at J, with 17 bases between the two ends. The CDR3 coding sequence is TGCAGTGCCCTTCCCGGGTGGGGAGACACTGAAGCTTTCTTT. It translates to CSALPGWGDTEAFF.

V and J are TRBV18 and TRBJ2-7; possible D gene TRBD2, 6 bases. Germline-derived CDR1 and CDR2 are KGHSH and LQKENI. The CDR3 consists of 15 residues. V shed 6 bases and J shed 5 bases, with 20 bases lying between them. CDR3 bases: TGTGCCAGCTCGCCGGACGCGGGACGGCGACACGAGCAGTACTTC. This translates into CASSPDAGRRHEQYF.

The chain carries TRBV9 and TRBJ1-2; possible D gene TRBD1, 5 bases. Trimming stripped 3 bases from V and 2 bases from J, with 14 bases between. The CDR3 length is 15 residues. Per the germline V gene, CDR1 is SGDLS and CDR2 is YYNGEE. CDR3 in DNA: TGTGCCAGCAGCGGAGGGACCGCCCTAAACTATGGCTACACCTTC. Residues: CASSGGTALNYGYTF.

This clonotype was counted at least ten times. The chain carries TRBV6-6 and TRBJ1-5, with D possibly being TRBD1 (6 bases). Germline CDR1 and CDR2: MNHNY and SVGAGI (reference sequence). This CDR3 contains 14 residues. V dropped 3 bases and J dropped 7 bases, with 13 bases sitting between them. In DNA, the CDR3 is TGTGCCAGCAGTTATTCGGGGGCACGCCAGCCCCAGCATTTT. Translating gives CASSYSGARQPQHF.

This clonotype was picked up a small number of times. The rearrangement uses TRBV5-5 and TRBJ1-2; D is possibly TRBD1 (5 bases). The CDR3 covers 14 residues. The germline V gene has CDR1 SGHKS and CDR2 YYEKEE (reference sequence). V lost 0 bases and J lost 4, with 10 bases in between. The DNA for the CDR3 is TGTGCCAGCAGCTTGGTCACAGGTACCTATGGCTACACCTTC. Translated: CASSLVTGTYGYTF. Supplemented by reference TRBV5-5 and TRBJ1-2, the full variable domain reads DAGVTQSPTHLIKTRGQQVTLRCSPISGHKSVSWYQQVLGQGPQFIFQYYEKEERGRGNFPDRFSARQFPNYSSELNVNALLLGDSALYLCASSLVTGTYGYTFGSGTRLTVV.

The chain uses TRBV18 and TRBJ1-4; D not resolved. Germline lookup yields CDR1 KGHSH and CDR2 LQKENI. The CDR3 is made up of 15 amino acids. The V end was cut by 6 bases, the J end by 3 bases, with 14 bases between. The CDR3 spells CASSPRSAANEKLFF. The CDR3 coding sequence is TGTGCCAGCTCGCCCAGGTCGGCTGCTAATGAAAAACTGTTTTTT.

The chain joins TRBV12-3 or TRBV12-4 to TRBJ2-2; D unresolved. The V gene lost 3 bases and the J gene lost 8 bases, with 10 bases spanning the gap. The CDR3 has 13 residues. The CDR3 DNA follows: TGTGCCAGCAGTTTGCGGCAGAGTGGGGAGCTGTTTTTT. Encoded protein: CASSLRQSGELFF.

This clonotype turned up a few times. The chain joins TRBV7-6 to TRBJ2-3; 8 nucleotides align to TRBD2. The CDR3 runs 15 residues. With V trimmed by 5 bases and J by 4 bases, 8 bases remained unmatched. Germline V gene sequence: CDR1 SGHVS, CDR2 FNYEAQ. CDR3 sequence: CASSIRGGGADTQYF. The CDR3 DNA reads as TGTGCCAGCAGCATCCGGGGGGGTGGTGCAGATACGCAGTATTTT.

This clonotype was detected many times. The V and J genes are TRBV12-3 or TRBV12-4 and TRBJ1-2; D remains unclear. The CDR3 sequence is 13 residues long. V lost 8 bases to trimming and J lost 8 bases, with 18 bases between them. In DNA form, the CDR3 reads TGTGCCAGCCTGAGCTGGGCCGCTCGCGGCTACACCTTC. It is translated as CASLSWAARGYTF.

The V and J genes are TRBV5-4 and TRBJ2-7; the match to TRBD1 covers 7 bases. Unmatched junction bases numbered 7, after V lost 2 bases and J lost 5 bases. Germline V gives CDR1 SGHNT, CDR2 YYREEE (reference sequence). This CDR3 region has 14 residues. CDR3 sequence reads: CASSFGDRVNEQYF. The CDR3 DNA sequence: TGTGCCAGCAGCTTTGGTGACAGGGTTAACGAGCAGTACTTC.

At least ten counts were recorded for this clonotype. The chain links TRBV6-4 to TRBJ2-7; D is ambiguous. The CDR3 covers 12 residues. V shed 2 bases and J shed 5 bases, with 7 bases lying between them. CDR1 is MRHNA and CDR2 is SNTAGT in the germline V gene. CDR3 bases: TGTGCCAGCAGTGACGCGCAGAACGAGCAGTACTTC. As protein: CASSDAQNEQYF.

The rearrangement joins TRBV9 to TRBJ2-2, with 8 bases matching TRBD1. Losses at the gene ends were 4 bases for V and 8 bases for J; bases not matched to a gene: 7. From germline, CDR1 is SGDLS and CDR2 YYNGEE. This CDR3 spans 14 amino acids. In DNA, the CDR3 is TGTGCCAGCAGCCTCGCCTGGACAGGGGGGGAGCTGTTTTTT. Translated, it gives CASSLAWTGGELFF.

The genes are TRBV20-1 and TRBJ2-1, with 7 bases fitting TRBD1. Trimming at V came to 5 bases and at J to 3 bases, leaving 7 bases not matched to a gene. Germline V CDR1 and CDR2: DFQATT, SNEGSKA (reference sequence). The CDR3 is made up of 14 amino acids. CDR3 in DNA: TGCAGTGCTTCCATGGGGACAGACTACAATGAGCAGTTCTTC. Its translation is CSASMGTDYNEQFF.

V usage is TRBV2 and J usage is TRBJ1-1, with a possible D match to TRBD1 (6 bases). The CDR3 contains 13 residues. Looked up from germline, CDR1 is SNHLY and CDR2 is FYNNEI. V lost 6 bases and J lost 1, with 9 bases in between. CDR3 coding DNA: TGTGCCAGCAGGGAACAGGGGAACACTGAAGCTTTCTTT. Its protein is CASREQGNTEAFF.

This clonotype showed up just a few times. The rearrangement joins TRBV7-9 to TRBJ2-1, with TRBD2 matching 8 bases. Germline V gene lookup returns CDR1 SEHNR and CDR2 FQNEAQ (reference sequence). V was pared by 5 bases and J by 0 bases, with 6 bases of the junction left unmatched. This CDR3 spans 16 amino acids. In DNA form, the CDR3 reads TGTGCCAGCAGCGGAACTAGCGGAGCCTCCTACAATGAGCAGTTCTTC. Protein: CASSGTSGASYNEQFF.

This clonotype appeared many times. The CDR3 reads CSVWTSGDVGELFF. In DNA, the CDR3 is TGCAGCGTCTGGACTAGCGGGGATGTCGGGGAGCTGTTTTTT. V gene TRBV29-1 combines with J gene TRBJ2-2; TRBD2 agrees at 12 bases. Trimming removed 6 bases from V and 7 bases from J; junction bases left unmatched: 6. Germline V gene sequence: CDR1 SQVTM, CDR2 ANQGSEA. This CDR3 has 14 residues.

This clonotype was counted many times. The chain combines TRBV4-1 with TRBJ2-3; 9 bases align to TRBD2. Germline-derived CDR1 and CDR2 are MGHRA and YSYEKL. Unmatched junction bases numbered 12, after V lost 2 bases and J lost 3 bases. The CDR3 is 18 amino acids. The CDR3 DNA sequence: TGCGCCAGCAGCCAAAGGGGACTAGCTCCTGGGGGGACAGATACGCAGTATTTT. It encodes CASSQRGLAPGGTDTQYF.

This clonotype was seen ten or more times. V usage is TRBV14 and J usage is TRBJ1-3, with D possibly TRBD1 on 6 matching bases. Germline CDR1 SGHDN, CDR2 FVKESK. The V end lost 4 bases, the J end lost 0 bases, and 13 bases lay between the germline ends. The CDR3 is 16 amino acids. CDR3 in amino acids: CASSRRDTFSGNTIYF. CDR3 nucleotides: TGTGCCAGCAGCCGAAGGGACACCTTCTCTGGAAACACCATATATTTT.

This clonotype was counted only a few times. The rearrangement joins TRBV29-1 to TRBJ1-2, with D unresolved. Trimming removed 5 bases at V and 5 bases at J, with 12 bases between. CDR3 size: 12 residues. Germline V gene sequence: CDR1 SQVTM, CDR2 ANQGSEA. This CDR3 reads CSVQPTGYGYTF. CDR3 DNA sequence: TGCAGCGTTCAACCGACCGGATATGGCTACACCTTC.